This T cell receptor beta chain is from a study of chemoradiotherapy in HPV16-positive cancers. General study points: HPV-specific T cells were functionally defined from only a couple of HPV16-positive patients.

The protocol was immunoSEQ multiplex PCR, while the TCRdb copy is restricted to in-frame clones and leaves out a portion. Among 11,000 to 15,000 clones, approximately 90% were seen once, and the ten largest hold around 2.9%. The germline CDR1 and CDR2 sequences are SGHRS and YFSETQ. The CDR3 runs to 13 residues. V lost 3 bases to trimming and J lost 8 bases; unmatched junction nucleotides: 2. This clone was seen just once. Its antigen is unknown. Sequences were derived from blood, sampled from a patient who underwent chemoradiotherapy. The rearrangement uses TRBV5-1 and TRBJ1-2; 12 nucleotides align to TRBD1. This TCR derives from a human donor with HPV-associated anogenital cancer. CDR3 protein: CASSWDRGQGYTF. The CDR3 coding sequence is TGCGCCAGCAGCTGGGACAGGGGGCAAGGCTACACCTTC.